This T cell receptor (beta chain) was identified during a study of cytomegalovirus exposure and HLA in healthy donors. Regarding the study as a whole: TCR beta chains numbering 164 were designated cytomegalovirus-associated.

The CDR3 extends over 17 amino acids. V lost 3 bases to trimming and J lost 5 bases, with 20 bases between them. Germline V gene lookup returns CDR1 MNHEY and CDR2 SMNVEV (reference sequence). It was with 60 Vbeta and 13 Jbeta primers that the PCR ran. Some clones are missing from TCRdb's copy, which holds only in-frame ones; the method was immunoSEQ multiplex PCR. The sample totals approximately 140,000 clones. Points on this clone: Antigen: not known.

Sequencing used PBMCs. This clonotype originated in a woman between 50 and 59 years old in good health and CMV-seronegative. This chain links TRBV27 with TRBJ2-1, with D perhaps matching TRBD2 (5 bases). This chain's CDR3 is CASSLRAIAEEDNEQFF. DNA of the CDR3: TGTGCCAGCAGTTTGAGGGCAATAGCCGAAGAAGACAATGAGCAGTTCTTC.